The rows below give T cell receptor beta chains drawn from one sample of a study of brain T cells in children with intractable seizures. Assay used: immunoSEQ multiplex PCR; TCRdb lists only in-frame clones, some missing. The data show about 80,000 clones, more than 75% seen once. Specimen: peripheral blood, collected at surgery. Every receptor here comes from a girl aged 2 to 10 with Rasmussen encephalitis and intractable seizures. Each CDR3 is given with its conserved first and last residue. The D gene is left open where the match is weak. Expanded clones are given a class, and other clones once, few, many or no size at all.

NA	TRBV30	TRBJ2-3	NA	CAWIKPPDTQYF	TGTGCCTGGATTAAGCCCCCAGATACGCAGTATTTT
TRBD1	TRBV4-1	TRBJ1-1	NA	CASSVRGPTEAFF	TGCGCCAGCAGCGTCAGGGGGCCCACTGAAGCTTTCTTT
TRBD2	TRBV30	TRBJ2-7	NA	CAWSVGGTSGTEQYF	TGTGCCTGGAGTGTAGGTGGGACTAGCGGGACCGAGCAGTACTTC
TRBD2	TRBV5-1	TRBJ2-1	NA	CASSLGSGPYSYNEQFF	TGCGCCAGCAGCTTGGGTAGCGGGCCCTACTCCTACAATGAGCAGTTCTTC
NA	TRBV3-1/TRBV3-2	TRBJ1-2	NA	CASSQDVAFYGYTF	TGTGCCAGCAGCCAAGATGTCGCCTTCTATGGCTACACCTTC
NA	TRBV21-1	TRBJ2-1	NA	CASTGKAGTGYNEQFF	TGTGCCAGCACGGGAAAAGCGGGAACAGGATACAATGAGCAGTTCTTC
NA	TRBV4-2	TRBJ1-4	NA	CASSQGFGRTNEKLFF	TGTGCCAGCAGCCAAGGGTTCGGACGGACTAATGAAAAACTGTTTTTT
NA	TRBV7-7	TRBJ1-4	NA	CASSLQGEKLFF	TGTGCTAGCAGCTTACAGGGTGAAAAACTGTTTTTT
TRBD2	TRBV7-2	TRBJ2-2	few	CASSLRGRIAGELFF	TGTGCCAGCAGCTTACGCGGGAGAATTGCAGGGGAGCTGTTTTTT
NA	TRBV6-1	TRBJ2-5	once	CASSEADAGPGTQYF	TGTGCCAGCAGTGAAGCAGATGCGGGGCCCGGGACCCAGTACTTC
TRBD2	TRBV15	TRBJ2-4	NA	CATSRGASGVKNIQYF	TGTGCCACCAGCAGAGGGGCTAGCGGGGTCAAAAACATTCAGTACTTC
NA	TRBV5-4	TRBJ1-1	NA	CASSLSSSVGTLNTEAFF	TGTGCCAGCAGCTTGTCTTCGTCGGTGGGGACGCTAAACACTGAAGCTTTCTTT
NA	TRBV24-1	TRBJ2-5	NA	CATSDWTAGETQYF	TGTGCCACCAGTGATTGGACCGCAGGAGAGACCCAGTACTTC
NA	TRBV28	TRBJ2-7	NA	CASRGAGYEQYF	TGTGCCAGCAGGGGGGCCGGCTACGAGCAGTACTTC
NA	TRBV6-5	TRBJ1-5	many	CASRAGNQPQHF	TGTGCCAGCAGGGCAGGGAATCAGCCCCAGCATTTT
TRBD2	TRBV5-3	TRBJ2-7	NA	CARSHGLAGGEQYF	TGTGCCAGAAGCCATGGACTAGCGGGAGGAGAGCAGTACTTC
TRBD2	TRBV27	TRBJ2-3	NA	CASSSLAGGAFDTQYF	TGTGCCAGCAGTTCCTTAGCGGGGGGGGCCTTTGATACGCAGTATTTT
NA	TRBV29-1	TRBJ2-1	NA	CSVKPYEGPYNEQFF	TGCAGCGTTAAACCTTATGAGGGGCCATACAATGAGCAGTTCTTC
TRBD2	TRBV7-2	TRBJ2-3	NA	CASSREGRTDTQYF	TGTGCCAGCAGCCGGGAGGGCCGCACAGATACGCAGTATTTT
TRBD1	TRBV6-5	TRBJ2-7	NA	CASSPGGKGYEQYF	TGTGCCAGCAGCCCAGGGGGAAAGGGCTACGAGCAGTACTTC
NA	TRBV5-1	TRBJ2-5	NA	CASSSGDFQETQYF	TGCGCCAGCAGCTCTGGGGACTTTCAAGAGACCCAGTACTTC
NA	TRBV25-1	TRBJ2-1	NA	CASSDKGTPGHNEQFF	TGTGCCAGCAGTGACAAGGGAACTCCCGGCCACAATGAGCAGTTCTTC
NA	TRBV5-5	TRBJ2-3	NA	CASSLVGSPTDTQYF	TGTGCCAGCAGCTTGGTCGGTAGCCCCACAGATACGCAGTATTTT
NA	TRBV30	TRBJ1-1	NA	CAWSLGQGMNTEAFF	TGTGCCTGGAGTCTGGGGCAGGGCATGAACACTGAAGCTTTCTTT
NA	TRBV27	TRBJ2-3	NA	CATRGPSGSTDTQYF	TGTGCCACGCGGGGGCCGAGCGGGAGCACAGATACGCAGTATTTT
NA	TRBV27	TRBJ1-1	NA	CASSLWAGYLSAEAFF	TGTGCCAGCAGTTTATGGGCAGGGTACTTGAGCGCTGAAGCTTTCTTT
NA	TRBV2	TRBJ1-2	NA	CASYDGFYGYTF	TGTGCCAGCTACGACGGATTCTATGGCTACACCTTC
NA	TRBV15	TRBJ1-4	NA	CATGGPATNEKLFF	TGTGCCACCGGGGGTCCTGCAACTAATGAAAAACTGTTTTTT
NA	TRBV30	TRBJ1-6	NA	CAWRTGGSSYNSPLHF	TGTGCCTGGAGAACGGGCGGGAGCTCCTATAATTCACCCCTCCACTTT
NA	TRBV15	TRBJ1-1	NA	CATSRAQDLKAFF	TGTGCCACCAGCAGAGCACAGGACCTTAAAGCTTTCTTT
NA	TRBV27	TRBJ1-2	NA	CASSSGVGYGYTF	TGTGCCAGCAGTTCGGGAGTGGGCTATGGCTACACCTTC
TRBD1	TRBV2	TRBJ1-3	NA	CASQGAAGNTIYF	TGTGCCAGTCAGGGGGCTGCTGGAAACACCATATATTTT
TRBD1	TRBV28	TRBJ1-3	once	CASSFGQGASGNTIYF	TGTGCCAGCAGTTTTGGGCAGGGGGCCTCTGGAAACACCATATATTTT
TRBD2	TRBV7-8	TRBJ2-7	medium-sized	CASSSGLAGGEQYF	TGTGCCAGCAGCTCCGGACTAGCGGGAGGTGAGCAGTACTTC
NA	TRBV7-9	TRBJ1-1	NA	CASSPQGGLQNSEAFF	TGTGCCAGCAGCCCCCAGGGCGGTTTGCAAAATTCTGAAGCTTTCTTT
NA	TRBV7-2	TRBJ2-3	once	CASSFRQSTDTQYF	TGTGCCAGCAGCTTTAGACAGAGCACAGATACGCAGTATTTT
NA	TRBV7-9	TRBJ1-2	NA	CASSLMMRPYGYTF	TGTGCCAGCAGCTTAATGATGCGTCCCTATGGCTACACCTTC
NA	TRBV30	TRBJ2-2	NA	CAWSVPGELFF	TGTGCCTGGAGTGTACCTGGGGAGCTGTTTTTT
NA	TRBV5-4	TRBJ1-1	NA	CASSGLNEAFF	TGTGCCAGCAGCGGGCTCAATGAAGCTTTCTTT
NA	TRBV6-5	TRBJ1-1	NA	CASSPRQINTEAFF	TGTGCCAGCAGTCCGCGACAGATAAACACTGAAGCTTTCTTT
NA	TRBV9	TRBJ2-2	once	CASSVLGLGTGELFF	TGTGCCAGCAGCGTCCTGGGGTTGGGCACCGGGGAGCTGTTTTTT
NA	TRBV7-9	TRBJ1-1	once	CASSYDAGGHTEAFF	TGTGCCAGCAGCTATGATGCTGGGGGGCACACTGAAGCTTTCTTT
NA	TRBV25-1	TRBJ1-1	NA	CASRDKYRVTEAFF	TGTGCCAGCAGAGATAAATACAGGGTTACTGAAGCTTTCTTT
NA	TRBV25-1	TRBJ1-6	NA	CASSERAAGNSPLHF	TGTGCCAGCAGTGAAAGGGCCGCGGGAAATTCACCCCTCCACTTT
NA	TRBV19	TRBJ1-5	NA	CASSIDGQSNQPQHF	TGTGCCAGTAGTATAGATGGACAGAGCAATCAGCCCCAGCATTTT
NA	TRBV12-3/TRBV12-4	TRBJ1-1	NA	CASSLDGNTEAFF	TGTGCCAGCAGTCTAGACGGGAACACTGAAGCTTTCTTT
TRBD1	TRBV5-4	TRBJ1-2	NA	CASSPGQGTHYGYTF	TGTGCCAGCAGCCCTGGACAGGGGACCCACTATGGCTACACCTTC
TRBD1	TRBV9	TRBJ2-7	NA	CASSVGGQGDYEQYF	TGTGCCAGCAGCGTGGGGGGACAGGGGGACTACGAGCAGTACTTC
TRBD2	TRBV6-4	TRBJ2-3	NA	CASSPSGGLTDTQYF	TGTGCCAGCAGTCCCAGCGGGGGACTCACAGATACGCAGTATTTT
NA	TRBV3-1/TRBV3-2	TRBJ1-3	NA	CASSQRGSGNTIYF	TGTGCCAGCAGCCAACGTGGCTCTGGAAACACCATATATTTT
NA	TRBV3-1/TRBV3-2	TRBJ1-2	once	CASTNANYGYTF	TGTGCCAGCACCAACGCTAACTATGGCTACACCTTC
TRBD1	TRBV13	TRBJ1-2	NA	CASSRWLGEGAGYTF	TGTGCCAGCAGCCGTTGGTTAGGGGAGGGGGCTGGCTACACCTTC
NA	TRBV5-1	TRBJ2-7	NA	CASSLYGTSEQYF	TGCGCCAGCAGCTTGTACGGGACCAGCGAGCAGTACTTC
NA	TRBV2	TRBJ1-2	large	CASSDGGALRGYTF	TGTGCCAGCAGTGATGGCGGAGCTTTAAGGGGCTACACCTTC
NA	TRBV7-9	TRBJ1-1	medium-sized	CASSLEFMNTEAFF	TGTGCCAGCAGCTTAGAATTCATGAACACTGAAGCTTTCTTT
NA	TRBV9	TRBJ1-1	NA	CASSVGQAGNTEAFF	TGTGCCAGCAGCGTAGGACAGGCCGGAAACACTGAAGCTTTCTTT
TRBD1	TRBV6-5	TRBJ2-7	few	CATKGAGLIEQYF	TGTGCCACCAAGGGGGCAGGATTGATCGAGCAGTACTTC
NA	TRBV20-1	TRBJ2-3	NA	CSASGQSDTQYF	TGCAGTGCAAGTGGGCAGTCGGATACGCAGTATTTT
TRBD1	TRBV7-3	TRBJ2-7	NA	CASSLIGQGAGEQYF	TGTGCCAGCAGCTTAATAGGACAGGGGGCAGGTGAGCAGTACTTC
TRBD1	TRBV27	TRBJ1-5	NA	CASSRYGTGIQPQHF	TGTGCCAGCAGTCGGTATGGGACAGGGATTCAGCCCCAGCATTTT